The 26 T cell receptor beta chains given below trace back to one sample, sequenced in a study of T cell changes during pregnancy in multiple sclerosis (dated by TCRdb to the late 2010s). Library preparation used the immunoSEQ multiplex PCR assay. In TCRdb, the immuneACCESS table is reduced to in-frame sequences with V and J assigned. These tables do not hold every clone; where another copy was compared, an unresolved V gene accounts for under half, and the others remain unexplained. This sample has around 38,000 clones in its table, and 80% to 95% of those were observed once. The ten largest clones represent 0.43% of the sample. Sequencing was performed on CD4+ T cells from peripheral blood mononuclear cells, taken in the third trimester of pregnancy. Every receptor here comes from a female donor in good health, enrolled as a control in a pregnancy study.

The chain couples TRBV4-3 to TRBJ2-7, with a tentative D call TRBD1 (6 bases). This CDR3 spans 15 amino acids. CDR1 is LGHNA and CDR2 is YSLEER in the germline V gene. V was trimmed by 3 bases and J by 9 bases, leaving 21 bases between them. CDR3 nucleotides: TGCGCCAGCAGCCAGGGTAACAGGGCACCTACGAGGCAGTACTTC. Its translation is CASSQGNRAPTRQYF.

The chain joins TRBV4-1 to TRBJ1-1; D remains unclear. CDR1 MGHRA and CDR2 YSYEKL come from the germline V gene. Trimming took off 0 bases at V and 4 bases at J, with 12 bases between the two ends. This CDR3 is 15 amino acids long. CDR3 in amino acids: CASSQEGGIFTEAFF. CDR3 nucleotides: TGCGCCAGCAGCCAAGAAGGAGGGATCTTCACTGAAGCTTTCTTT.

This chain uses TRBV7-2 with TRBJ1-5; 8 nucleotides align to TRBD1. The CDR3 has 14 residues. J lost 4 bases, V lost 5 bases, and 4 bases had no gene match. The germline gives CDR1 SGHTA, CDR2 FQGNSA. In nucleotides, the CDR3 is TGTGCCAGCAGCCCGAACAGGGGGAATCAGCCCCAGCATTTT. It codes for CASSPNRGNQPQHF.

The gene calls are TRBV7-2 and TRBJ1-3, with D uncertain. The CDR3 spans 13 residues. V was shortened by 5 bases and J by 0 bases, with 5 bases between the two germline ends. Per the germline V gene, CDR1 is SGHTA and CDR2 is FQGNSA. CDR3 amino acids: CASSTSSGNTIYF. The CDR3 DNA sequence: TGTGCCAGCAGCACTAGCTCTGGAAACACCATATATTTT.

The chain uses TRBV15 and TRBJ1-2, with 10 bases fitting TRBD1. The trim removed 0 bases at V and 7 bases at J, leaving 8 bases unmatched. The germline V gene has CDR1 LNHNV and CDR2 YYDKDF (reference sequence). This CDR3 comprises 16 residues. The CDR3 bases are TGTGCCACCAGCAGAGACCCCGGGGGACAGGGGATTGGCTACACCTTC. It is translated as CATSRDPGGQGIGYTF.

The chain carries TRBV20-1 and TRBJ1-2; D not certain. Trimming stripped 6 bases from V and 3 bases from J, with 8 bases between. The length of the CDR3 is 11 residues. Germline assignment: CDR1 DFQATT and CDR2 SNEGSKA (reference sequence). The CDR3 DNA reads TGCAGTGCGAGCGGGGACTATGGCTACACCTTC. Translating gives CSASGDYGYTF.

The chain carries TRBV11-2 and TRBJ1-1; perhaps TRBD1 as D (6 bases). Trimming took off 5 bases at V and 2 bases at J, with 18 bases between the two ends. CDR1 and CDR2 (germline): SGHAT, FQNNGV. The CDR3 length is 16 residues. The CDR3 DNA sequence: TGTGCCAGCAGCCTCCGGTGGACAGAGCCAAACACTGAAGCTTTCTTT. It is translated as CASSLRWTEPNTEAFF.

The chain employs TRBV30 and TRBJ1-4, with 7 bases that match TRBD1. CDR1 GTSNPN and CDR2 SVGIG come from the germline V gene (reference sequence). Germline trimming cut 0 bases from V and 10 bases from J; bases unmatched to any gene: 2. There are 12 residues in the CDR3. The CDR3 DNA reads as TGTGCCTGGAGTGTATCAGGGGGAAAACTGTTTTTT. Protein sequence: CAWSVSGGKLFF.

This CDR3 reads CASSRVGVNTEAFF. CDR3 DNA: TGTGCCAGCAGCCGGGTCGGGGTGAACACTGAAGCTTTCTTT. The genes are TRBV7-2 and TRBJ1-1; D unclear. The CDR3 runs 14 residues. Trimming stripped 5 bases from V and 0 bases from J, with 10 bases between. Per germline, CDR1 SGHTA and CDR2 FQGNSA.

The rearrangement uses TRBV5-1 and TRBJ1-4; D may be TRBD1 (6 bases). The CDR3 contains 15 residues. The V and J ends lost 2 bases and 7 bases respectively, with 15 bases between them. Germline V gives CDR1 SGHRS, CDR2 YFSETQ. The CDR3 protein is CASSFLQGSPEKLFF. The CDR3 DNA sequence: TGCGCCAGCAGCTTCTTACAGGGCTCCCCTGAAAAACTGTTTTTT.

The CDR3 loop is CASSRRTGDDGYTF. The CDR3 coding sequence is TGTGCCAGCTCACGCCGGACAGGAGACGATGGCTACACCTTC. The chain combines TRBV18 with TRBJ1-2, with 7 nucleotides matching TRBD1. Germline V gene sequence: CDR1 KGHSH, CDR2 LQKENI. This CDR3 has 14 residues. Losses at the gene ends were 4 bases for V and 6 bases for J; bases not matched to a gene: 8.

This sequence joins TRBV9 and TRBJ2-7, with D possibly matching TRBD1 (6 bases). The ends were cut back, 6 bases at V and 6 bases at J, with 16 bases in the middle. This CDR3 spans 13 amino acids. Germline CDR1 and CDR2: SGDLS and YYNGEE. The CDR3 DNA follows: TGTGCCAGCAACCGGGACACGAAGAGCGAGCAGTACTTC. It encodes CASNRDTKSEQYF.

V and J are TRBV7-2 and TRBJ1-1, with D possibly matching TRBD1 (6 bases). This CDR3 contains 14 residues. The germline V gene encodes CDR1 SGHTA and CDR2 FQGNSA. V lost 5 bases and J lost 4, with 14 bases in between. For the CDR3, the DNA is TGTGCCAGCAGCGGCAGAGGGGGTAGCACTGAAGCTTTCTTT. It encodes CASSGRGGSTEAFF.

The CDR3: CASSQRQGFGNTIYF. The CDR3 coding sequence is TGTGCCAGCTCACAAAGACAGGGATTTGGAAACACCATATATTTT. The gene calls are TRBV18 and TRBJ1-3, with TRBD1 matching 7 bases. Trimming removed 4 bases from V and 3 bases from J; junction bases left unmatched: 6. CDR3 size: 15 residues. Per the germline V gene, CDR1 is KGHSH and CDR2 is LQKENI.

The chain couples TRBV6-1 to TRBJ1-4; the D is unclear. This CDR3 comprises 15 residues. The ends were cut back, 2 bases at V and 4 bases at J, with 11 bases in the middle. CDR1 and CDR2 from the germline V gene are MNHNS and SASEGT. CDR3 protein: CASSEPDRSNEKLFF. CDR3 nucleotides: TGTGCCAGCAGTGAACCTGACCGGAGTAATGAAAAACTGTTTTTT.

The rearrangement uses TRBV30 and TRBJ1-2; D is ambiguous. Trimming removed 1 base at V and 4 bases at J, with 10 bases between. The germline gives CDR1 GTSNPN, CDR2 SVGIG (reference sequence). The CDR3 has 13 amino acids. The CDR3 sequence is CAWSGSSGYGYTF. As DNA, the CDR3 is TGTGCCTGGAGTGGGAGCTCGGGCTATGGCTACACCTTC.

The chain combines TRBV6-1 with TRBJ1-1; 9 nucleotides match TRBD1. The ends lost 7 bases at V and 4 bases at J; junction bases unmatched: 7. The CDR3 runs to 14 residues. Germline-derived CDR1 and CDR2 are MNHNS and SASEGT. CDR3: CASTGTGSGTEAFF. The CDR3 DNA reads TGTGCCAGCACTGGGACAGGGTCTGGCACTGAAGCTTTCTTT.

The gene calls are TRBV14 and TRBJ2-7, with a tentative D call TRBD1 (6 bases). This CDR3 comprises 12 residues. The germline CDR1 and CDR2 sequences are SGHDN and FVKESK. V lost 1 base to trimming and J lost 11 bases, with 12 bases between them. DNA for the CDR3: TGTGCCAGCAGCCAAGGGTTCCAGGGGAAGTACTTC. Residues: CASSQGFQGKYF.

This sequence joins TRBV5-1 and TRBJ1-4; D is ambiguous. This CDR3 has 14 residues. Deletions cut 3 bases from V and 0 bases from J, with 6 bases between. Germline-derived CDR1 and CDR2 are SGHRS and YFSETQ. CDR3 in DNA: TGCGCCAGCAGCTCAGACACAACTAATGAAAAACTGTTTTTT. As protein: CASSSDTTNEKLFF.

The chain combines TRBV29-1 with TRBJ2-4; 9 bases align to TRBD1. The CDR3 totals 15 residues. Germline CDR1 and CDR2: SQVTM and ANQGSEA. Losses at the gene ends were 4 bases for V and 1 base for J; bases not matched to a gene: 5. DNA of the CDR3: TGCAGCGTTGCCGGACAGGGGATCGCCAAAAACATTCAGTACTTC. It translates to CSVAGQGIAKNIQYF. The entire variable domain, with the rest obtained from reference TRBV29-1 and TRBJ2-4, is as follows: SAVISQKPSRDICQRGTSLTIQCQVDSQVTMMFWYRQQPGQSLTLIATANQGSEATYESGFVIDKFPISRPNLTFSTLTVSNMSPEDSSIYLCSVAGQGIAKNIQYFGAGTRLSVL.

The V call is TRBV27, the J call TRBJ1-6; no firm D call. Per germline, CDR1 MNHEY and CDR2 SMNVEV (reference sequence). V was pared by 4 bases and J by 4 bases, with 2 bases between. The CDR3 is 12 amino acids. In nucleotides, the CDR3 is TGTGCCAGCAGTTCGTATAATTCACCCCTCCACTTT. Translating gives CASSSYNSPLHF.

V gene TRBV6-5 combines with J gene TRBJ1-6; D is undetermined. Germline lookup yields CDR1 MNHEY and CDR2 SVGAGI. The V gene lost 7 bases and the J gene lost 6 bases, with 16 bases spanning the gap. The CDR3 loop spans 15 amino acids. The CDR3 DNA sequence: TGTGCCAGCACCCCGGCCTCAGGATTTAATTCACCCCTCCACTTT. Amino acids: CASTPASGFNSPLHF.

V and J are TRBV6-5 and TRBJ2-3; a possible D gene is TRBD2 (5 bases). Trimming pared 4 bases from V and 2 bases from J, leaving 13 bases between. CDR1 is MNHEY and CDR2 is SVGAGI in the germline V gene. CDR3 length equals 15 residues. As DNA, the CDR3 is TGTGCCAGCAGTTCGTTGGGGAGAGCCACAGATACGCAGTATTTT. Amino acid sequence: CASSSLGRATDTQYF.

J is TRBJ2-5 and V is TRBV18, with TRBD1 as a possible D gene (5 bases). V was clipped by 1 base and J by 4 bases, with 10 bases between them. This CDR3 is 14 amino acids long. Germline V gene sequence: CDR1 KGHSH, CDR2 LQKENI. This chain's CDR3 is CASSPLQGTETQYF. In DNA, the CDR3 is TGTGCCAGCTCACCACTGCAGGGAACAGAGACCCAGTACTTC. The full variable domain, with the rest looked up from reference TRBV18 and TRBJ2-5, is NAGVMQNPRHLVRRRGQEARLRCSPMKGHSHVYWYRQLPEEGLKFMVYLQKENIIDESGMPKERFSAEFPKEGPSILRIQQVVRGDSAAYFCASSPLQGTETQYFGPGTRLLVL.

The V call is TRBV7-2, the J call TRBJ2-1; TRBD1 matches at 8 bases. V was clipped by 5 bases and J by 3 bases; unmatched bases: 6. Germline loops: CDR1 SGHTA, CDR2 FQGNSA. The CDR3 length is 15 residues. CDR3 protein: CASSRGQGSYNEQFF. The CDR3 nucleotides are TGTGCCAGCAGCCGAGGACAGGGAAGCTACAATGAGCAGTTCTTC.

This chain links TRBV7-2 with TRBJ1-1; a weak D match, TRBD1 (6 bases). The V gene lost 1 base and the J gene lost 7 bases, with 16 bases spanning the gap. This CDR3 contains 15 residues. Germline CDR1 SGHTA, CDR2 FQGNSA. This CDR3 is CASSLGIVQGLEAFF. For the CDR3, the DNA is TGTGCCAGCAGCTTAGGAATTGTACAGGGCCTTGAAGCTTTCTTT.